These 5 T cell receptor beta chains came from one sample sequenced in a study of T and B cells in COVID-19 patients. TRB was amplified from around 250-460 ng of blood genomic DNA. Multiplex PCR with BIOMED2 TRB-A/B primer pools amplified TRB rearrangements. TCRdb independently ran MiXCR on the multiplex PCR reads; one entry per CDR3 protein. The sample lists around 9,000 distinct CDR3 sequences, 31% seen once, with roughly 22% in the top ten. Sequencing was performed on blood. These receptors originate from a human donor who had recovered from COVID-19.

This clonotype came up a few times. V and J are TRBV20-1 and TRBJ2-2; D might be TRBD1 or TRBD2, each matching 6 bases. V lost 3 bases and J 6 bases, leaving 14 bases between the germline ends. The length of the CDR3 is 14 residues. CDR1 is DFQATT and CDR2 is SNEGSKA in the germline V gene (reference sequence). The CDR3 coding sequence is TGCAGTGCTAGCCTCGGGGGCACCGCCGGGGAGCTGTTTTTT. It codes for CSASLGGTAGELFF.

The chain joins TRBV27 to TRBJ1-5; no clear D. The length of the CDR3 is 14 residues. V was clipped by 3 bases and J by 1 base, with 7 bases between them. Germline lookup yields CDR1 MNHEY and CDR2 SMNVEV (reference sequence). The CDR3 region is CASSFDLSNQPQHF. DNA for the CDR3: TGTGCCAGCAGTTTCGATCTCAGCAATCAGCCCCAGCATTTT.

Details on this clonotype: A much bigger clone sits one base away, suggesting this may be a read error. This sequence joins TRBV6-1 and TRBJ1-2; D gene unclear. The CDR3 totals 13 residues. The V and J ends lost 3 bases and 5 bases respectively, with 10 bases between them. Germline lookup yields CDR1 MNHNS and CDR2 SASEGT. The CDR3 reads CASSDMSVYGYTF. Here the CDR3 DNA reads TGTGCCAGCAGTGATATGTCAGTTTATGGCTACACCTTC.

This clonotype rates as medium-sized. The chain is built from TRBV29-1 and TRBJ1-1; unclear D gene. The CDR3 totals 11 residues. Trimming cost V 5 bases and J 6 bases, with 10 bases left between them. Looked up from germline, CDR1 is SQVTM and CDR2 is ANQGSEA. The CDR3 sequence is CSVRTGAEAFF. The CDR3 DNA follows: TGCAGCGTTCGGACCGGGGCTGAAGCTTTCTTT.

This clonotype was detected a few times. This rearrangement joins TRBV27 to TRBJ1-1; 7 nucleotides align to TRBD1. The V gene end was trimmed by 5 bases and the J gene end by 1 base; junction bases not matched to a gene: 4. Germline-derived CDR1 and CDR2 are MNHEY and SMNVEV (reference sequence). CDR3 length: 14 residues. This chain's CDR3 is CASSNRQGNTEAFF. The CDR3 coding sequence is TGTGCCAGCAGTAATAGACAGGGGAACACTGAAGCTTTCTTT.